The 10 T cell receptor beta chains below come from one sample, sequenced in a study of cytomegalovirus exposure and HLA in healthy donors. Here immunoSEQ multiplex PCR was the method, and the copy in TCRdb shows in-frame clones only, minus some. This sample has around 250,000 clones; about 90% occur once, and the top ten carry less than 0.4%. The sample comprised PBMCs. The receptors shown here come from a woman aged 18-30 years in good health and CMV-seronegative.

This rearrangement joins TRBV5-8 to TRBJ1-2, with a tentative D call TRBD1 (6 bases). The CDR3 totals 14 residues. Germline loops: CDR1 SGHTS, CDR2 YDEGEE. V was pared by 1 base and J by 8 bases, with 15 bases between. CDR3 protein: CASSLWLAGVGYTF. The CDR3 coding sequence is TGTGCCAGCAGCTTGTGGTTGGCAGGGGTAGGCTACACCTTC.

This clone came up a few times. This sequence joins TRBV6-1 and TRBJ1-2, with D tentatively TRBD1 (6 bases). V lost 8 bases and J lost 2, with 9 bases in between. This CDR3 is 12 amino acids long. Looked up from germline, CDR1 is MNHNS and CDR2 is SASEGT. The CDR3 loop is CASEGQNYGYTF. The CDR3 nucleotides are TGTGCCAGCGAAGGACAGAACTATGGCTACACCTTC.

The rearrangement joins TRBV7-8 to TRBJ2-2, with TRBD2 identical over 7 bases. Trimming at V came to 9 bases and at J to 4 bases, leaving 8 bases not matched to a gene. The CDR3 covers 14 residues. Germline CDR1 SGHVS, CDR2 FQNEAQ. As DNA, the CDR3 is TGTGCCAGTAGACCCGGGGGGACCACCGGGGAGCTGTTTTTT. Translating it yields CASRPGGTTGELFF.

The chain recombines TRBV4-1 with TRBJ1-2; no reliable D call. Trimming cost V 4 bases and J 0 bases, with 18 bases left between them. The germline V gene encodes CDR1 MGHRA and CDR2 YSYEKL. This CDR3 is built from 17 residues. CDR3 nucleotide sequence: TGCGCCAGCAGCCCCAAGAGCGGTGCGGGGTCTAACTATGGCTACACCTTC. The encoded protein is CASSPKSGAGSNYGYTF.

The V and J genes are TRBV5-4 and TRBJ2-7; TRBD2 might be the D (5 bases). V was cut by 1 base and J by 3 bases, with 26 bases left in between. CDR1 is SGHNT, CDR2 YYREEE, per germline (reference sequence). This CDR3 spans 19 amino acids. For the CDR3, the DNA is TGTGCCAGCAGCTTGCCCCCCCTCGCCAGTTGGAGGTTTCGCTACGAGCAGTACGTC. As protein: CASSLPPLASWRFRYEQYV.

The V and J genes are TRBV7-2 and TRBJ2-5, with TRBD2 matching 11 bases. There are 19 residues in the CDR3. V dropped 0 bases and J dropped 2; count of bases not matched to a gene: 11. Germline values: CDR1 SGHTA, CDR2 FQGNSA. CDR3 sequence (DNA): TGTGCCAGCAGCTTAGCGCTCTGGCTAGCGGGGGGCCTTCAAGAGACCCAGTACTTC. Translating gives CASSLALWLAGGLQETQYF.

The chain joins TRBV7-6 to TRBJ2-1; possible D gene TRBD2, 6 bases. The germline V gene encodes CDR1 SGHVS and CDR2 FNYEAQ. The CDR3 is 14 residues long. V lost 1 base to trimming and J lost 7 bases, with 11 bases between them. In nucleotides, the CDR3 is TGTGCCAGCAGCTTAGGGGGGAGGTGGAATGAGCAGTTCTTC. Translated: CASSLGGRWNEQFF.

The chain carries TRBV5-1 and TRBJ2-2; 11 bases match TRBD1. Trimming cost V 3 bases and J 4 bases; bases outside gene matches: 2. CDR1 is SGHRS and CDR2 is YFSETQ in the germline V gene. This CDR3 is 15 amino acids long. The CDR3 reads CASSYGQGATGELFF. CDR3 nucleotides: TGCGCCAGCAGCTACGGACAGGGGGCCACCGGGGAGCTGTTTTTT.

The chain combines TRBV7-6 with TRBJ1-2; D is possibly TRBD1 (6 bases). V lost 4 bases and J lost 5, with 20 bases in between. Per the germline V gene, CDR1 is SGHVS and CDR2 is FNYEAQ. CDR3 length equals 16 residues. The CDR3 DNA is TGTGCCAGCAGCTCTTATGAGGATGGCAGGGGATATGGCTACACCTTC. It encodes CASSSYEDGRGYGYTF. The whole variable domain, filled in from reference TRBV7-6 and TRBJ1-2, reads GAGVSQSPRYKVTKRGQDVALRCDPISGHVSLYWYRQALGQGPEFLTYFNYEAQQDKSGLPNDRFSAERPEGSISTLTIQRTEQRDSAMYRCASSSYEDGRGYGYTFGSGTRLTVV.

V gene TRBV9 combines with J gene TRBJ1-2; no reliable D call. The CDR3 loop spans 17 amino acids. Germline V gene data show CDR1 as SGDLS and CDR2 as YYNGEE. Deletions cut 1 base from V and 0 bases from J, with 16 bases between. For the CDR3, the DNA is TGTGCCAGCAGCGTAACGCATTTAGAGGGCGCTAACTATGGCTACACCTTC. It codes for CASSVTHLEGANYGYTF.